Below, one T cell receptor beta chain is given with its context. Its antigen is unknown. The sample is drawn from a study of cytomegalovirus exposure and HLA in healthy donors. Study conclusions and caveats: The authors enumerated around 150 TCR beta chains as linked to cytomegalovirus. Earlier analysis looked at TCR beta V segments, and most were productive about 90% or about 30% of the time.

V gave up 8 bases and J gave up 3 bases; unmatched junction bases: 9. Germline CDR1 GTSNPN, CDR2 SVGIG (reference sequence). The CDR3 sequence is 13 residues long. 60 Vbeta and 13 Jbeta primers were used in PCR. The assay was immunoSEQ multiplex PCR, and TCRdb's table has in-frame clones only and misses some. This table has roughly 150,000 clones, around 84% appearing once. Sequences were obtained from PBMCs. The genes are TRBV30 and TRBJ2-5, with TRBD1 matching over 7 bases. The source is a boy aged 2 to 10 in good health and CMV-seronegative. CDR3 nucleotides: TGTGCCGAGGGAGTACAGGGGAAAGAGACCCAGTACTTC. Translation gives CAEGVQGKETQYF.